The 26 T cell receptor beta chains below all came from one sample that was sequenced in a study of Graves' ophthalmopathy and Graves' hyperthyroidism. The TCR beta CDR3 regions underwent amplification from RNA transcripts. Following a first-round RT-PCR that used HTBI primers, a second-round multiplex PCR was carried out. One entry per CDR3 protein, called by TCRdb with MiXCR from the multiplex PCR reads. The sample lists 45,000 to 60,000 distinct CDR3 sequences, roughly 47% seen once, with about 4.9% in the top ten. The sample was peripheral blood. The source of these receptors is an adult woman with Graves' ophthalmopathy.

The V call is TRBV25-1, the J call TRBJ2-1, with 7 bases identical to TRBD1. This CDR3 is built from 13 residues. Per germline, CDR1 MGHDK and CDR2 SYGVNS. Trimming removed 8 bases from V and 2 bases from J; junction bases left unmatched: 3. CDR3 DNA: TGTGCCAGCTCCCAGGGGGCCTACAATGAGCAGTTCTTC. This sequence encodes CASSQGAYNEQFF.

A word on this clonotype: This may come from a read error, since a much larger clone is one base off. The CDR3, as DNA: TGTGCCAGCACCTTCGGGACAAGGTATAATTCACCCCTCCACTTT. Translated: CASTFGTRYNSPLHF. The chain has TRBV3-1 and TRBJ1-6; possibly TRBD1 for D (6 bases). This CDR3 has 15 amino acids. Between the trimmed V and J ends, which lost 7 bases and 4 bases, there was a span of 14 bases. CDR1 is LGHDT, CDR2 YNNKEL, per germline (reference sequence).

The table lists this clonotype with many counts. V gene TRBV19 combines with J gene TRBJ1-5, with D possibly matching TRBD1 (5 bases). This CDR3 contains 15 residues. CDR1 is LNHDA, CDR2 SQIVND, per germline (reference sequence). Trimming cost V 5 bases and J 1 base, with 12 bases left between them. The CDR3 reads CASSFQSGSNQPQHF. The CDR3 DNA reads as TGTGCCAGTAGTTTCCAATCAGGGAGCAATCAGCCCCAGCATTTT.

Only one count was recorded for this clonotype. J is TRBJ2-3 and V is TRBV7-9; the match to TRBD2 covers 9 bases. Germline V lookup: CDR1 SEHNR, CDR2 FQNEAQ (reference sequence). The CDR3 has 17 amino acids. Unmatched junction bases numbered 14, after V lost 9 bases and J lost 1 base. CDR3 loop: CARMEGSSGTGTDTQYF. The DNA for the CDR3 is TGTGCCAGGATGGAGGGGTCTAGCGGGACCGGCACAGATACGCAGTATTTT.

The chain employs TRBV2 and TRBJ2-2, with D maybe TRBD2 (5 bases). V lost 2 bases and J 6 bases, leaving 13 bases between the germline ends. CDR3 size: 15 residues. CDR1 and CDR2 from the germline V gene are SNHLY and FYNNEI. CDR3 DNA sequence: TGTGCCAGCAGTGAACTAGCAGCGAGGGCCGGGGAGCTGTTTTTT. Translating gives CASSELAARAGELFF.

To note about this clonotype: Compared with germline, one end of the junction differs, possibly owing to a read error. V and J are TRBV20-1 and TRBJ2-7; D possibly corresponds to TRBD2 (5 bases). The germline V gene encodes CDR1 DFQATT and CDR2 SNEGSKA (reference sequence). This CDR3 has 16 amino acids. CDR3 sequence: CSAGIRDLASPYGQYF. DNA for the CDR3: TGCAGTGCTGGAATTAGAGACCTTGCTAGCCCCTACGGGCAGTACTTC.

This clonotype showed up just a few times. This chain links TRBV7-6 with TRBJ1-6; 7 positions agree with TRBD1. The length of the CDR3 is 13 residues. Germline trimming cut 5 bases from V and 8 bases from J; bases unmatched to any gene: 3. Germline CDR1 and CDR2: SGHVS and FNYEAQ. In DNA, the CDR3 is TGTGCCAGCAGCCCTGACAGGGATTCACCCCTCCACTTT. It yields the protein CASSPDRDSPLHF.

This clonotype was counted ten times or more. V is TRBV7-9 and J is TRBJ2-7; 8 bases match TRBD1. Looked up from germline, CDR1 is SEHNR and CDR2 is FQNEAQ (reference sequence). With 3 bases clipped from V and 0 bases from J, the junction kept 4 bases outside the gene matches. CDR3 size: 15 residues. In DNA form, the CDR3 reads TGTGCCAGCAGCTTCGGGACAGGACTCTCCTACGAGCAGTACTTC. Translated, it gives CASSFGTGLSYEQYF.

This clonotype came up many times. V and J are TRBV7-2 and TRBJ2-7, with 9 bases that match TRBD2. This CDR3 is 15 amino acids long. V trimming: 7 bases; J trimming: 4 bases; junction bases outside the gene matches: 11. Germline V lookup: CDR1 SGHTA, CDR2 FQGNSA. The CDR3 sequence is CASKEGLASIYEQYF. The CDR3 region has the DNA TGTGCCAGCAAAGAAGGACTAGCGAGCATTTACGAGCAGTACTTC.

The genes are TRBV29-1 and TRBJ2-3, with 14 positions matching TRBD2. CDR1 and CDR2 (germline): SQVTM, ANQGSEA. V shed 4 bases, J shed 5 bases, and the junction held 2 bases outside the gene matches. CDR3 length: 14 amino acids. CDR3 amino acids: CSVAGTSGRDTQYF. CDR3 DNA: TGCAGCGTTGCCGGGACTAGCGGGAGAGATACGCAGTATTTT.

In this sample, this clonotype is medium-sized (0.01 to 0.1%). This chain joins TRBV7-6 and TRBJ2-5, with unresolved D. The germline CDR1 and CDR2 sequences are SGHVS and FNYEAQ. V was trimmed by 4 bases and J by 9 bases, leaving 15 bases between them. The CDR3 is 13 amino acids. For the CDR3, the DNA is TGTGCCAGCAGCTCCCCGGATGTCGTGTCCCAGTACTTC. Translating it yields CASSSPDVVSQYF.

This chain connects TRBV6-4 to TRBJ1-3; D unresolved. This CDR3 has 16 residues. The V gene's germline CDR1 is MRHNA and CDR2 SNTAGT. V gave up 2 bases and J gave up 3 bases, with 14 bases separating them. As DNA, the CDR3 is TGTGCCAGCAGTGACGGGAGGTCGGAGGGTGGAAACACCATATATTTT. Translated: CASSDGRSEGGNTIYF.

The chain has TRBV10-3 and TRBJ2-7; 11 positions agree with TRBD1. Per germline, CDR1 ENHRY and CDR2 SYGVKD. This CDR3 has 12 residues. Unmatched junction bases numbered 4, after V lost 10 bases and J lost 5 bases. The CDR3 region is CANGQGANEQYF. The CDR3 nucleotides are TGTGCCAACGGACAGGGGGCGAACGAGCAGTACTTC.

This chain uses TRBV19 with TRBJ2-3; TRBD1 is a possible D gene (6 bases). The CDR3 extends over 16 amino acids. Germline loops: CDR1 LNHDA, CDR2 SQIVND (reference sequence). Trimming stripped 4 bases from V and 3 bases from J, with 17 bases between. CDR3 coding DNA: TGTGCCAGTAGTACCCAACAGGGTTGGTCAACAGATACGCAGTATTTT. Protein: CASSTQQGWSTDTQYF.

V and J are TRBV15 and TRBJ1-5; a weak D match, TRBD1 (6 bases). The CDR3 has 15 amino acids. In germline, CDR1 is LNHNV, CDR2 YYDKDF (reference sequence). Trimming left V 8 bases short and J 4 bases short, with 18 bases between. CDR3 residues: CATGGRRGGNQPQHF. CDR3 coding DNA: TGTGCCACCGGAGGCCGCAGGGGTGGAAATCAGCCCCAGCATTTT.

Worth noting for this clonotype: One end of the junction is discordant with germline, which a read error may explain. V gene TRBV29-1 combines with J gene TRBJ2-7, with D maybe TRBD2 (5 bases). Germline V gene lookup returns CDR1 SQVTM and CDR2 ANQGSEA. The CDR3 length is 13 residues. CDR3 sequence: CSVLELDSFEQYF. The DNA of the CDR3 is TGCAGCGTACTAGAACTCGACTCCTTCGAGCAGTACTTC.

This clonotype appeared many times. The CDR3 DNA reads TGTGCCAGCAGAAAAAGCGGGGGGGGAGCTAACTATGGCTACACCTTC. Residues: CASRKSGGGANYGYTF. The chain carries TRBV12-3 or TRBV12-4 and TRBJ1-2, with D possibly being TRBD1 (5 bases). CDR3 length: 16 residues. V was shortened by 6 bases and J by 0 bases, with 17 bases between the two germline ends.

A word on this clonotype: The conserved phenylalanine or tryptophan normally closing the CDR3 is absent here, so this likely arose from a read error. The chain has TRBV20-1 and TRBJ2-7; TRBD2 matches at 10 bases. Germline V gives CDR1 DFQATT, CDR2 SNEGSKA (reference sequence). The CDR3 totals 13 residues. Here the CDR3 reads CSARVLAGVEQYY. CDR3 DNA: TGCAGTGCAAGAGTCCTAGCGGGAGTGGAGCAGTACTAC.

Comment on this clonotype: An end of the junction does not agree with germline; a read error may underlie this. The rearrangement uses TRBV9 and TRBJ1-3; D not certain. CDR1 is SGDLS and CDR2 is YYNGEE in the germline V gene. The CDR3 is made up of 18 amino acids. The CDR3 region is CASSSPQADYISGDTIYF. DNA for the CDR3: TGTGCCAGCAGCAGCCCCCAAGCAGACTACATTTCTGGAGACACTATATATTTT.

The rearrangement links TRBV9 to TRBJ1-1; maybe TRBD1 (5 bases). The CDR3 sequence is 11 residues long. The V and J ends lost 0 bases and 10 bases respectively, with 7 bases between them. Germline V gene data show CDR1 as SGDLS and CDR2 as YYNGEE. CDR3 in amino acids: CASSVGRGAFF. The CDR3 coding sequence is TGTGCCAGCAGCGTAGGGAGGGGAGCTTTCTTT.

As for this clonotype: This may come from a read error, since a much larger clone is one base off. The chain carries TRBV27 and TRBJ1-5, with 8 bases identical to TRBD1. Trimming removed 7 bases from V and 9 bases from J; junction bases left unmatched: 11. The CDR3 extends over 14 amino acids. The germline gives CDR1 MNHEY, CDR2 SMNVEV (reference sequence). CDR3 in amino acids: CASTMRTGLRPQHF. The CDR3 bases are TGTGCCAGCACGATGAGGACAGGGTTAAGGCCCCAGCATTTT.

This clonotype came up many times. The chain carries TRBV9 and TRBJ2-3; TRBD2 agrees at 9 bases. Germline lookup yields CDR1 SGDLS and CDR2 YYNGEE. Unmatched junction bases numbered 13, after V lost 4 bases and J lost 4 bases. The CDR3 covers 17 residues. The CDR3 loop reads CASSPLGGRARADTQYF. The CDR3 region has the DNA TGTGCCAGCAGCCCCCTAGGCGGGAGGGCCCGCGCAGATACGCAGTATTTT.

This clonotype was seen once. The chain carries TRBV7-2 and TRBJ2-7; D is unclear. Germline lookup yields CDR1 SGHTA and CDR2 FQGNSA. The CDR3 is 13 amino acids. V gave up 5 bases and J gave up 3 bases, with 11 bases separating them. CDR3: CASSQGYLYEQYF. CDR3 in DNA: TGTGCCAGCAGCCAAGGTTACCTCTACGAGCAGTACTTC.

The chain couples TRBV10-3 to TRBJ2-7; weak D call: TRBD1 (6 bases). Germline-derived CDR1 and CDR2 are ENHRY and SYGVKD. With 10 bases removed from V and 9 bases from J, the gap between germline ends came to 25 bases. CDR3 length: 14 residues. The CDR3 loop reads CASGIYGQSDGQYF. The CDR3 bases are TGTGCCAGCGGAATCTACGGACAGAGCGATGGGCAGTACTTC.

Regarding this clonotype: This may stem from a read error, because a much larger clone lies one nucleotide away. This rearrangement joins TRBV4-3 to TRBJ2-5; D is unclear. The CDR3 loop spans 15 amino acids. V lost 1 base to trimming and J lost 2 bases, with 11 bases between them. Per germline, CDR1 LGHNA and CDR2 YSLEER. The chain's CDR3 is CASSQGSDPQETQYF. In DNA form, the CDR3 reads TGCGCCAGCAGCCAAGGCAGCGATCCTCAAGAGACCCAGTACTTC.

This sequence joins TRBV7-9 and TRBJ2-3; no definite D call. Germline V gene sequence: CDR1 SEHNR, CDR2 FQNEAQ (reference sequence). V was pared by 1 base and J by 2 bases, with 7 bases between. The CDR3 contains 14 residues. The CDR3: CASSLGLSTDTQYF. CDR3 nucleotide sequence: TGTGCCAGCAGCTTAGGGCTATCCACAGATACGCAGTATTTT.